This record concerns one T cell receptor (beta chain) sequence. The data are from a study of blood T cell repertoires in COVID-19. Clones were read by immunoSEQ multiplex PCR, and TCRdb kept only the in-frame ones, dropping some. The sample shows approximately 180,000 clones, approximately 85% of them seen only once. CDR1 is SGHAT, CDR2 FQNNGV, per germline. The trim removed 2 bases at V and 2 bases at J, leaving 3 bases unmatched. This CDR3 has 14 amino acids. The specimen was peripheral blood. This receptor was taken from a woman over 75 with acute or convalescent COVID-19. This sequence joins TRBV11-2 and TRBJ2-7, with TRBD2 identical over 7 bases. CDR3: CASSLIAGPYEQYF. CDR3 DNA: TGTGCCAGCAGCTTAATAGCGGGCCCCTACGAGCAGTACTTC. Complete variable domain (other parts from reference TRBV11-2 and TRBJ2-7): EAGVAQSPRYKIIEKRQSVAFWCNPISGHATLYWYQQILGQGPKLLIQFQNNGVVDDSQLPKDRFSAERLKGVDSTLKIQPAKLEDSAVYLCASSLIAGPYEQYFGPGTRLTVT.